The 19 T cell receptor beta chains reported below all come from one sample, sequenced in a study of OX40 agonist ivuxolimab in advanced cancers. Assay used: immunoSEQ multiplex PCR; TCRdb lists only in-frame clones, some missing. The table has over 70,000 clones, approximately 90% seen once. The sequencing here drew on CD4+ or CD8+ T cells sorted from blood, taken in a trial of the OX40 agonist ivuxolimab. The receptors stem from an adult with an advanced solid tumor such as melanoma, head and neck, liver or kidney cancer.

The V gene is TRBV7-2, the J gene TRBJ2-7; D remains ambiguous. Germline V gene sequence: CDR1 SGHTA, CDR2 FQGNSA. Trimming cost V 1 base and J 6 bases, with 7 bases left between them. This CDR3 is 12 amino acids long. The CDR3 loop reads CASSLGFVEQYF. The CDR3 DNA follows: TGTGCCAGCAGCTTAGGGTTCGTCGAGCAGTACTTC.

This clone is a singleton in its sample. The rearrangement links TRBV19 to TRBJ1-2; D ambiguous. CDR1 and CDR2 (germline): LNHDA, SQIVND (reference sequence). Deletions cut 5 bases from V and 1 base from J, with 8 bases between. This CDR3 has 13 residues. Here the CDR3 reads CASSSDGNYGYTF. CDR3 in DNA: TGTGCCAGTAGTTCGGACGGTAACTATGGCTACACCTTC. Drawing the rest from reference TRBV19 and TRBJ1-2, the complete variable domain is DGGITQSPKYLFRKEGQNVTLSCEQNLNHDAMYWYRQDPGQGLRLIYYSQIVNDFQKGDIAEGYSVSREKKESFPLTVTSAQKNPTAFYLCASSSDGNYGYTFGSGTRLTVV.

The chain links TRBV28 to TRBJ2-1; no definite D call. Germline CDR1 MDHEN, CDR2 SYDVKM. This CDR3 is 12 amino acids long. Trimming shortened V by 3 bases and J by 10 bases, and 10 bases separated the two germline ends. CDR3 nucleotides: TGTGCCAGCAGTTTTGGCGTAGGAGAGCAGTTCTTC. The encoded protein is CASSFGVGEQFF.

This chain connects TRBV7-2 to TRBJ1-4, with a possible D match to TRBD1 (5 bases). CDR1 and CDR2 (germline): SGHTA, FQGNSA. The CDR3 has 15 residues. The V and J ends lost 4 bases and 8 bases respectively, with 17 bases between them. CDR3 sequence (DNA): TGTGCCAGCAGCTCGACAAGGGGTGCTGGGGAAAAACTGTTTTTT. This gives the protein CASSSTRGAGEKLFF. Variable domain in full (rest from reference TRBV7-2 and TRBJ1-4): GAGVSQSPSNKVTEKGKDVELRCDPISGHTALYWYRQSLGQGLEFLIYFQGNSAPDKSGLPSDRFSAERTGGSVSTLTIQRTQQEDSAVYLCASSSTRGAGEKLFFGSGTQLSVL.

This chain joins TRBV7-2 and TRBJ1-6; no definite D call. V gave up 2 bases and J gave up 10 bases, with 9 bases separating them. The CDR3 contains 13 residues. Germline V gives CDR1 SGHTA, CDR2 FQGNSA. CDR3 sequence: CASSLRVRSPLHF. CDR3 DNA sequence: TGTGCCAGCAGCTTAAGGGTTCGATCACCCCTCCACTTT. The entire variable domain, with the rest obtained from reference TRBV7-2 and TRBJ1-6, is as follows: GAGVSQSPSNKVTEKGKDVELRCDPISGHTALYWYRQSLGQGLEFLIYFQGNSAPDKSGLPSDRFSAERTGGSVSTLTIQRTQQEDSAVYLCASSLRVRSPLHFGNGTRLTVT.

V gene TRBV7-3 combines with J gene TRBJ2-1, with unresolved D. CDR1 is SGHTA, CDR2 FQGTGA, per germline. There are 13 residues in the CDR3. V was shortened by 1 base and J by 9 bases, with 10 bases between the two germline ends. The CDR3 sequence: CASSLNSLTEQFF. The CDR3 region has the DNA TGTGCCAGCAGCTTAAACTCACTAACTGAGCAGTTCTTC. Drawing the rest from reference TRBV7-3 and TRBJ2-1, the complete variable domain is GAGVSQTPSNKVTEKGKYVELRCDPISGHTALYWYRQSLGQGPEFLIYFQGTGAADDSGLPNDRFFAVRPEGSVSTLKIQRTERGDSAVYLCASSLNSLTEQFFGPGTRLTVL.

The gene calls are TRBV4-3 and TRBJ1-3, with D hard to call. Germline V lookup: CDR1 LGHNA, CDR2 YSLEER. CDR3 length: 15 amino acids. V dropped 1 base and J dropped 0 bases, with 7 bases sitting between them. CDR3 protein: CASSQVSISGNTIYF. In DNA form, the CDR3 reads TGCGCCAGCAGCCAAGTTTCCATCTCTGGAAACACCATATATTTT.

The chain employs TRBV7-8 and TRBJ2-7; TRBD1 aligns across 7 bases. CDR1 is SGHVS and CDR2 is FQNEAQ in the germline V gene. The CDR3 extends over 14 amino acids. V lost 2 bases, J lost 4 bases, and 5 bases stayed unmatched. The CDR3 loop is CASSLSTGSYEQYF. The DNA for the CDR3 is TGTGCCAGCAGCTTATCGACAGGGTCTTACGAGCAGTACTTC. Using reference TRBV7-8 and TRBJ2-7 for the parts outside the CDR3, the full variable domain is GAGVSQSPRYKVAKRGQDVALRCDPISGHVSLFWYQQALGQGPEFLTYFQNEAQLDKSGLPSDRFFAERPEGSVSTLKIQRTQQEDSAVYLCASSLSTGSYEQYFGPGTRLTVT.

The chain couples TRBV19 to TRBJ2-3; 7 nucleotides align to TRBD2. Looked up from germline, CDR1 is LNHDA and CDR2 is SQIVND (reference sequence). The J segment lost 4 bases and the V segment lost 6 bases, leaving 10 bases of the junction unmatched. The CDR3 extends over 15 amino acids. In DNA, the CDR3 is TGTGCCAGTAGAGTCGGCGGGAGTGCCGCAGATACGCAGTATTTT. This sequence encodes CASRVGGSAADTQYF.

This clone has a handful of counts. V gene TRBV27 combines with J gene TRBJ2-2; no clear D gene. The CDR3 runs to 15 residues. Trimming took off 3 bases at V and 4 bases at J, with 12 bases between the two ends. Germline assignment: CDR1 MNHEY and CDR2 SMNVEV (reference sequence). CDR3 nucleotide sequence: TGTGCCAGCAGTTTGCGGATACCCGGCACCGGGGAGCTGTTTTTT. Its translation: CASSLRIPGTGELFF.

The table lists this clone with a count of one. CDR3 sequence reads: CASSRQGTSGNTGELFF. CDR3 coding DNA: TGCGCCAGCAGCCGACAGGGGACTAGCGGAAACACCGGGGAGCTGTTTTTT. The rearrangement uses TRBV5-1 and TRBJ2-2, with TRBD2 identical over 11 bases. Per the germline V gene, CDR1 is SGHRS and CDR2 is YFSETQ. V shed 4 bases and J 2 bases; nucleotides not matched to a gene: 7. CDR3 size: 17 residues.

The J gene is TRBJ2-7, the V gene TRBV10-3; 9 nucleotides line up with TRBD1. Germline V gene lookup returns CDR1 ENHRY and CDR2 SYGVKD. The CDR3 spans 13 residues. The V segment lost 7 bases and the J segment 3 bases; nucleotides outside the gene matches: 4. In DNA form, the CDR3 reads TGTGCCATCACTAAGGGACAGGGCTACGAGCAGTACTTC. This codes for CAITKGQGYEQYF.

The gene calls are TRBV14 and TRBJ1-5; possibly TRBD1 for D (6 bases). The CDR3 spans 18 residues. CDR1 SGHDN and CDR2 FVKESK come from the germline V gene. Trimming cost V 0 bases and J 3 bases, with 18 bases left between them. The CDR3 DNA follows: TGTGCCAGCAGCCAAGATTTATGTGTATGGGACATCAATCAGCCCCAGCATTTT. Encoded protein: CASSQDLCVWDINQPQHF.

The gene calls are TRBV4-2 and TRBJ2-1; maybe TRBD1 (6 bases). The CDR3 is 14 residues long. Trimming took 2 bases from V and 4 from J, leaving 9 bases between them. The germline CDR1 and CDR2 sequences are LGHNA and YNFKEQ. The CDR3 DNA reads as TGTGCCAGCAGCCAATCGGGACAATACAATGAGCAGTTCTTC. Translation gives CASSQSGQYNEQFF.

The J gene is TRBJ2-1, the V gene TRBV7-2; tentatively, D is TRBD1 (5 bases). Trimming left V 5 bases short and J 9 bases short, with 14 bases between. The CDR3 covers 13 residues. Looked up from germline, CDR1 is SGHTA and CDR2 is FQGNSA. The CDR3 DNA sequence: TGTGCCAGCAGCACTGGAACTCAGGGTGAGCAGTTCTTC. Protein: CASSTGTQGEQFF.

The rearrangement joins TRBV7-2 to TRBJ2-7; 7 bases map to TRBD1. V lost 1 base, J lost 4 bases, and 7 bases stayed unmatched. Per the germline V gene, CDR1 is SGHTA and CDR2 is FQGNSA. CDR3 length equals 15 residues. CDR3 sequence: CASSLVATGEYEQYF. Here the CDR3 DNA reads TGTGCCAGCAGCTTAGTGGCAACAGGGGAGTACGAGCAGTACTTC.

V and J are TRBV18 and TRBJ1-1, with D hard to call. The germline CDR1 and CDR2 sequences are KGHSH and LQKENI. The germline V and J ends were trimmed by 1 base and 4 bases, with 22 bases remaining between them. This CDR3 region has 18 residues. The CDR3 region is CASSPQYGSLSSGTEAFF. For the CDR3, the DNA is TGTGCCAGCTCACCACAGTATGGCAGTCTCTCTAGTGGCACTGAAGCTTTCTTT.

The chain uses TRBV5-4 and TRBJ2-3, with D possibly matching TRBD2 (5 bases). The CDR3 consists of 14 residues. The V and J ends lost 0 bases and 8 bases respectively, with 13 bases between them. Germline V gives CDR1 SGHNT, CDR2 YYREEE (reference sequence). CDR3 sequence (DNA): TGTGCCAGCAGCTTGGTGGAGGCGCCTGGTACGCAGTATTTT. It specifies CASSLVEAPGTQYF.

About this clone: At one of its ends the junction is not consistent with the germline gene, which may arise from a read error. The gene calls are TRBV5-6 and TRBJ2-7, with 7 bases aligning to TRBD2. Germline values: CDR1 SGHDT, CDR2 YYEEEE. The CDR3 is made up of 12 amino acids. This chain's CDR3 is CASSSPGGRLHF. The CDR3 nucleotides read TGTGCCAGCAGCTCTCCCGGGGGGAGGTTACACTTC.